The following is a T cell receptor beta chain sequence with its context. Its antigen is not identified. The source of the sample is a study of cytomegalovirus exposure and HLA in healthy donors. Study context: About 85 million unique TCR sequences came from HLA-typed donors in an early release. Genotyping showed 81% of approximately 430 donors falling in the Caucasian-associated ancestry cluster.

Study-level points and caveats: Researchers catalogued roughly 170 TCR beta chains as cytomegalovirus-associated. A later analysis showed TCR association rates differing by HLA locus, peaking at DRB1 and lowest at HLA-C.

It was with 60 Vbeta and 13 Jbeta primers that the PCR ran. Sequenced by immunoSEQ multiplex PCR; TCRdb stores in-frame clones only, minus some. Of approximately 150,000 clones in the sample, around 65% were seen once. The germline V gene encodes CDR1 SGHTA and CDR2 FQGTGA. This CDR3 comprises 14 residues. Between the trimmed V and J ends, which lost 1 base and 7 bases, there was a span of 12 bases. The chain carries TRBV7-3 and TRBJ2-3, with D possibly matching TRBD2 (7 bases). The sample was PBMCs. The sequence derives from a male donor in good health and CMV-seronegative. CDR3 amino acids: CASSLNGGHNTQYF. CDR3 coding DNA: TGTGCCAGCAGCTTAAACGGGGGGCATAATACGCAGTATTTT. The full variable domain, its missing parts supplied by reference TRBV7-3 and TRBJ2-3, is GAGVSQTPSNKVTEKGKYVELRCDPISGHTALYWYRQSLGQGPEFLIYFQGTGAADDSGLPNDRFFAVRPEGSVSTLKIQRTERGDSAVYLCASSLNGGHNTQYFGPGTRLTVL.